This TCR beta chain was sequenced in a study of shared clonotypes between healthy human individuals. Investigators divided CD4+ cells into CD45RA+ naive and CD45RA-negative memory subsets. TCRdb keeps only in-frame clones here, not all; method: immunoSEQ multiplex PCR. In the table there are 1,400,000 or so clones, 97% to 99% of which are singletons. The sample comprised naive CD4+ T cells sorted from blood. Subset specified: CD45RA+ positively selected. This clonotype originated in a man aged 30 to 39 in good health.

CDR3 bases: TGCAGCGGTGGACTCGGGAGCTTCAATGAGCAGTTCTTC. Protein product: CSGGLGSFNEQFF. This rearrangement joins TRBV29-1 to TRBJ2-1, with a weak D call TRBD2 (6 bases). This CDR3 comprises 13 residues. Per the germline V gene, CDR1 is SQVTM and CDR2 is ANQGSEA. V gave up 7 bases and J gave up 6 bases, with 16 bases separating them.